This T cell receptor beta chain was obtained from a study of identical twins' blood T cells. TCRdb re-analysed the 5' RACE reads in MiXCR, keeping a single row per CDR3 protein. The sample has hundreds of thousands of distinct CDR3 sequences, 28% seen once. This clonotype was seen a few times. Its target is not known. Study-wide results and caveats: Out-of-frame TCRbeta clonotypes reportedly had markedly more similar V usage in twins than unrelated donors. Each donor's most abundant TCRbeta clonotypes shared more CDR3 sequences with her twin than unrelated donors.

Trimming took 7 bases from V and 0 from J, leaving 16 bases between them. This CDR3 is 15 amino acids long. CDR1 and CDR2 (germline): SQVTM, ANQGSEA. Six healthy women, forming three identical twin pairs, donated samples. All three twin pairs grew up together with likely shared infections and vaccines. What was sequenced was PBMCs. The receptor's source is a woman between 18 and 50 years old in good health. This rearrangement joins TRBV29-1 to TRBJ1-3; D call uncertain. The CDR3 sequence is CSARSGRYSGNTIYF. As DNA, the CDR3 is TGCAGCGCGCGAAGTGGACGGTACTCTGGAAACACCATATATTTT. Filled out from reference TRBV29-1 and TRBJ1-3, the complete variable domain reads SAVISQKPSRDICQRGTSLTIQCQVDSQVTMMFWYRQQPGQSLTLIATANQGSEATYESGFVIDKFPISRPNLTFSTLTVSNMSPEDSSIYLCSARSGRYSGNTIYFGEGSWLTVV.